This entry concerns a single TCR beta chain. Its antigen target is currently unknown. Base qualities are not at hand, and no much larger clone is one base apart. Receptor libraries were prepared by 5' RACE. Sequencing took place on an Illumina MiSeq. During library preparation, unique molecular identifiers were attached to individual cDNA molecules so that TCRs could be counted in a quantitative, reproducible way. In the original analysis: The median number of TCRs per sample was some 100,000, ranging from about 20,000 to 690,600. The Decombinator software suite was used to annotate the V, J and CDR3 of the TCR reads. To make PS versus PT1 abundance plots, every sample was subsampled to the same number of TCRs (28,000). Expanded TCRs were defined as absent before sensitization and observed at least eight times at the 2-week time point. TCRdb handled the public reads itself, with Q25 trimming in fastp and clone calling in MiXCR, and kept productive beta chains. Identical CDR3 protein sequences are pooled into one entry, listed with their most common genes and DNA. Clone size and V and J calls follow TCRdb, not the original study. Within this sample are under 150,000 distinct CDR3 sequences, with approximately 20% of them counted one time only. Around 2.7% of the sample comes from the top ten.

This sample was included in a study of human T cells and chemical hapten exposure (dated by TCRdb to 2020 to 2022). Regarding the research as a whole: Libraries were pooled for sequencing, and per-sample TCR yields varied mainly because of small differences in library volumes within the pool. Peripheral blood TCR repertoire changes were tracked in vivo in alopecia patients during primary and secondary sensitization to the hapten diphenylcyclopropenone (DPC). Both TCR alpha and TCR beta chains were sequenced from each blood RNA sample. What the work shows at the level of the full study, not this receptor alone: After repeated subsampling, changes were observed in the strength of the expansion versus patch-test correlation and in the threshold at which the correlation became significant. No change with DPC sensitization was found in the number of TCRs above 1 in 1000 frequency, and no evidence of global repertoire structure alterations was found.

Total RNA was extracted from unfractionated whole blood collected in Tempus Blood RNA tubes. As TCR sequencing controls, a few healthy volunteers were used, with blood taken at day 0, 2 weeks and 6 weeks. CDR1 SGDLS and CDR2 YYNGEE were looked up in the germline V gene. Measured from the cysteine to the phenylalanine, the CDR3 is 13 residues long. Just CDR3 DNA is preserved here, 39 bases in frame from base 1. V loses 7 bases of germline sequence and J loses 2 bases, and the interval between the two ends is 13 bases. The source of this sequence is a human donor in good health. The sequence links TRBV9 to TRBJ2-7; too little of a D gene remains to name it. The CDR3 in this case is CASSSAPPYEQYF. At the DNA level, the sequence is TGTGCCAGCTCTTCGGCACCTCCCTACGAGCAGTACTTC.